The entry below gives a single TCR beta chain sequence along with its context. TCR beta sequencing covered blood CD8+ and CD4+ T cells. The entry originates in a study of CD8 T cells in Susac syndrome. Reverse transcription used about 0.45 to 1 ug RNA and random hexamers. Across 54 Vbeta and 13 Jbeta, TCR beta CDR3 was amplified with immunoSEQ multiplex PCR. TCRdb analysed the immunoSEQ multiplex PCR reads with MiXCR anew, one entry per CDR3 protein. In the table there are 150,000 or so distinct CDR3 sequences, about 94% of which are singletons. The TCR originated in a human donor in good health. The sequenced sample consisted of CD4+ T cells from PBMCs.

CDR3 residues: CATGGGRETQYF. Written as DNA, the CDR3 is TGTGCCACCGGAGGGGGGCGGGAGACCCAGTACTTC. J is TRBJ2-5 and V is TRBV21-1; the table's D call TRBD1 went unverified against the DNA. TRBV21-1 is flagged as a pseudogene. The CDR3 runs 12 residues.